Following are 9 T cell receptor beta chains from one sample sequenced in a study of shared clonotypes between healthy human individuals. TCRdb keeps only in-frame clones here, not all; method: immunoSEQ multiplex PCR. This table holds 600,000 or so clones, roughly 98% found once. CD45RO-negative, CCR7-selected cells formed the naive CD8 fraction, which excluded terminally differentiated effector memory CD45RA+ cells. The sample consisted of naive CD8+ T cells sorted from blood. These receptors were obtained from a man aged 30-40 years in good health.

This chain uses TRBV4-3 with TRBJ2-1, with TRBD2 matching 7 bases. The V segment lost 1 base and the J segment 9 bases; nucleotides outside the gene matches: 9. This CDR3 region has 15 residues. The germline V gene has CDR1 LGHNA and CDR2 YSLEER. The chain's CDR3 is CASSQGTSGLAEQFF. As DNA, the CDR3 is TGCGCCAGCAGCCAAGGGACTAGTGGGTTAGCTGAGCAGTTCTTC.

V gene TRBV11-3 combines with J gene TRBJ2-1; 8 bases agree with TRBD1. The CDR3 has 17 amino acids. Germline V gene sequence: CDR1 SGHNT, CDR2 YENEEA. The V and J ends lost 1 base and 0 bases, in that order; junction bases with no gene match: 5. For the CDR3, the DNA is TGTGCCAGCAGCTTAGGAATCGGGACAGGCTCCTACAATGAGCAGTTCTTC. Amino acid sequence: CASSLGIGTGSYNEQFF.

The chain uses TRBV14 and TRBJ2-1, with a possible D match to TRBD1 (5 bases). The germline V gene has CDR1 SGHDN and CDR2 FVKESK. The CDR3 spans 17 residues. The V gene lost 3 bases and the J gene lost 2 bases, with 17 bases spanning the gap. This CDR3 reads CASSHHQGAGTYNEQFF. CDR3 sequence (DNA): TGTGCCAGCAGCCATCATCAAGGGGCCGGAACCTACAATGAGCAGTTCTTC. The full variable domain, its missing parts supplied by reference TRBV14 and TRBJ2-1, is EAGVTQFPSHSVIEKGQTVTLRCDPISGHDNLYWYRRVMGKEIKFLLHFVKESKQDESGMPNNRFLAERTGGTYSTLKVQPAELEDSGVYFCASSHHQGAGTYNEQFFGPGTRLTVL.

This chain uses TRBV11-2 with TRBJ2-3; TRBD2 is a possible D gene (5 bases). Trimming removed 1 base from V and 1 base from J, with 18 bases in between. Germline CDR1 reads SGHAT; CDR2 reads FQNNGV. CDR3 length: 18 amino acids. In DNA form, the CDR3 reads TGTGCCAGCAGCTTAGTCTTGAGTCGAGACTATGGCACAGATACGCAGTATTTT. This encodes CASSLVLSRDYGTDTQYF.

Only a few counts were recorded for this clone. The rearrangement uses TRBV11-2 and TRBJ2-1; D might be TRBD1 or TRBD2, each matching 5 bases. Germline V CDR1 and CDR2: SGHAT, FQNNGV. Trimming cost V 5 bases and J 0 bases, with 14 bases left between them. This CDR3 contains 16 residues. The CDR3 DNA reads as TGTGCCAGCAGCCAACTTTCGGGGCGCTCCTACAATGAGCAGTTCTTC. As protein: CASSQLSGRSYNEQFF.

The V gene is TRBV13, the J gene TRBJ2-7; D call uncertain. Trimming shortened V by 5 bases and J by 3 bases, and 17 bases separated the two germline ends. CDR3 length equals 15 residues. The germline CDR1 and CDR2 sequences are PRHDT and FYEKMQ (reference sequence). CDR3 DNA sequence: TGTGCCAGCAGCGCCTCGGAGAACGTTGACTACGAGCAGTACTTC. It encodes CASSASENVDYEQYF. The full variable domain, rest sourced from reference TRBV13 and TRBJ2-7, is AAGVIQSPRHLIKEKRETATLKCYPIPRHDTVYWYQQGPGQDPQFLISFYEKMQSDKGSIPDRFSAQQFSDYHSELNMSSLELGDSALYFCASSASENVDYEQYFGPGTRLTVT.

The chain uses TRBV4-2 and TRBJ2-7; 7 bases are a match to TRBD1. The CDR3 covers 15 residues. Unmatched junction bases numbered 6, after V lost 1 base and J lost 3 bases. The germline gives CDR1 LGHNA, CDR2 YNFKEQ. The chain's CDR3 is CASSQAMGQLYEQYF. For the CDR3, the DNA is TGTGCCAGCAGCCAAGCAATGGGACAGCTCTACGAGCAGTACTTC.

Turning to this clone: Additional DNA sequences in this sample encode the identical CDR3. The V and J genes are TRBV9 and TRBJ2-7, with 11 positions matching TRBD1. This CDR3 has 14 residues. CDR1 and CDR2 from the germline V gene are SGDLS and YYNGEE. Trimming took 4 bases from V and 4 from J; bases not matched to a gene: 4. The CDR3 loop reads CASSLGQGAYEQYF. The DNA of the CDR3 is TGTGCCAGCAGCCTAGGACAGGGGGCATACGAGCAGTACTTC.

The V call is TRBV27, the J call TRBJ2-7, with D perhaps TRBD1 or TRBD2 (6 bases each). Germline V gene lookup returns CDR1 MNHEY and CDR2 SMNVEV (reference sequence). Trimming pared 4 bases from V and 0 bases from J, leaving 10 bases between. The CDR3 consists of 14 residues. The CDR3 sequence: CASSSGGGSYEQYF. CDR3 in DNA: TGTGCCAGCAGTTCCGGAGGGGGCTCCTACGAGCAGTACTTC.